This passage covers 27 T cell receptor beta chains from one sample sequenced in a study of cytomegalovirus exposure and HLA in healthy donors. PCR amplification relied on 60 Vbeta primers (plus 13 Jbeta primers). Repertoires were generated with immunoSEQ multiplex PCR, while TCRdb's copy carries only in-frame clones and drops some. Of fewer than 250,000 clones listed, about 80% are singletons. Material for sequencing was PBMCs. The receptors here all came from a woman aged 40 to 50 in good health and CMV-seronegative.

V is TRBV5-1 and J is TRBJ2-5, with 9 bases aligning to TRBD2. V shed 4 bases, J shed 1 base, and the junction held 11 bases outside the gene matches. This CDR3 is 17 amino acids long. Germline V lookup: CDR1 SGHRS, CDR2 YFSETQ. CDR3 bases: TGCGCCAGCAGCCCCGGGGCGGGAGGGACCCTCCAAGAGACCCAGTACTTC. It yields the protein CASSPGAGGTLQETQYF.

The V gene is TRBV30, the J gene TRBJ2-3; a weak D match, TRBD2 (6 bases). The length of the CDR3 is 14 residues. Germline CDR1 is GTSNPN and CDR2 is SVGIG (reference sequence). V was clipped by 0 bases and J by 3 bases, with 10 bases between them. CDR3 in amino acids: CAWSVTGVTDTQYF. CDR3 DNA: TGTGCCTGGAGTGTAACGGGAGTGACAGATACGCAGTATTTT.

The rearrangement joins TRBV5-8 to TRBJ2-5; 7 bases map to TRBD2. V lost 0 bases and J lost 5; bases outside the gene matches: 7. Per germline, CDR1 SGHTS and CDR2 YDEGEE. The CDR3 has 15 residues. CDR3 in amino acids: CASSLGGGSEETQYF. In DNA, the CDR3 is TGTGCCAGCAGCTTGGGAGGCGGGAGTGAGGAGACCCAGTACTTC.

The chain recombines TRBV27 with TRBJ2-7; the match to TRBD1 covers 11 bases. The germline V gene encodes CDR1 MNHEY and CDR2 SMNVEV (reference sequence). The V gene end was trimmed by 6 bases and the J gene end by 4 bases; junction bases not matched to a gene: 8. The CDR3 consists of 15 residues. The CDR3 loop is CASRSGTGGWYEQYF. In DNA form, the CDR3 reads TGTGCCAGCAGATCCGGGACAGGGGGTTGGTACGAGCAGTACTTC.

The genes are TRBV19 and TRBJ1-5; 8 nucleotides align to TRBD1. J lost 2 bases, V lost 7 bases, and 7 bases had no gene match. The CDR3 has 15 amino acids. Per germline, CDR1 LNHDA and CDR2 SQIVND (reference sequence). The CDR3 DNA follows: TGTGCCAGTACCATAGGACAGGGAGGCAATCAGCCCCAGCATTTT. Its protein product is CASTIGQGGNQPQHF.

The genes are TRBV5-6 and TRBJ1-1, with D unclear. The V end lost 4 bases, the J end lost 6 bases, and 13 bases lay between the germline ends. Germline V gene lookup returns CDR1 SGHDT and CDR2 YYEEEE. The CDR3 covers 13 residues. The CDR3 nucleotides read TGTGCCAGCAGCCCCGCGGGTAGGGCTGAAGCTTTCTTT. It encodes CASSPAGRAEAFF.

This sequence joins TRBV4-1 and TRBJ2-3; the match to TRBD2 covers 7 bases. CDR1 MGHRA and CDR2 YSYEKL come from the germline V gene. V shed 4 bases, J shed 4 bases, and the junction held 14 bases outside the gene matches. The CDR3 contains 17 residues. CDR3 loop: CASSLDPAGEKPDTQYF. In nucleotides, the CDR3 is TGCGCCAGCAGCCTCGACCCCGCGGGAGAAAAGCCAGATACGCAGTATTTT.

The gene calls are TRBV9 and TRBJ2-4, with a possible D match to TRBD1 (6 bases). CDR1 and CDR2 from the germline V gene are SGDLS and YYNGEE. The V gene lost 2 bases and the J gene lost 5 bases, with 11 bases spanning the gap. The CDR3 length is 14 residues. CDR3 DNA sequence: TGTGCCAGCAGCGTTGGACAGTGGGAAAACATTCAGTACTTC. The encoded protein is CASSVGQWENIQYF.

The gene calls are TRBV7-6 and TRBJ2-1; 8 nucleotides align to TRBD2. Germline-derived CDR1 and CDR2 are SGHVS and FNYEAQ. CDR3 length equals 16 residues. V lost 2 bases, J lost 4 bases, and 7 bases stayed unmatched. The CDR3 DNA follows: TGTGCCAGCAGCTTAAGAGGACTAGCAATATACAATGAGCAGTTCTTC. This sequence encodes CASSLRGLAIYNEQFF. Combining the CDR3 with reference TRBV7-6 and TRBJ2-1 gives the whole variable domain GAGVSQSPRYKVTKRGQDVALRCDPISGHVSLYWYRQALGQGPEFLTYFNYEAQQDKSGLPNDRFSAERPEGSISTLTIQRTEQRDSAMYRCASSLRGLAIYNEQFFGPGTRLTVL.

CDR3 sequence reads: CASSQGQGARAFF. In nucleotides, the CDR3 is TGCGCCAGCAGCCAAGGACAGGGGGCGCGGGCTTTCTTT. The V gene is TRBV4-1, the J gene TRBJ1-1, with 10 bases identical to TRBD1. V lost 1 base and J lost 11; bases outside the gene matches: 4. Germline V gives CDR1 MGHRA, CDR2 YSYEKL. The CDR3 sequence is 13 residues long.

This clone was detected a few times. The J gene is TRBJ2-3, the V gene TRBV11-3; 9 positions agree with TRBD2. The ends lost 3 bases at V and 5 bases at J; junction bases unmatched: 6. CDR3 size: 15 residues. The V gene's germline CDR1 is SGHNT and CDR2 YENEEA. CDR3 nucleotides: TGTGCCAGCAGCTTCTTAGCGGGAGTGGGAGATACGCAGTATTTT. Translation gives CASSFLAGVGDTQYF. Supplemented by reference TRBV11-3 and TRBJ2-3, the full variable domain reads EAGVVQSPRYKIIEKKQPVAFWCNPISGHNTLYWYLQNLGQGPELLIRYENEEAVDDSQLPKDRFSAERLKGVDSTLKIQPAELGDSAVYLCASSFLAGVGDTQYFGPGTRLTVL.

The V gene is TRBV5-1, the J gene TRBJ2-2, with D possibly being TRBD1 (5 bases). V lost 4 bases to trimming and J lost 4 bases, with 17 bases between them. From germline, CDR1 is SGHRS and CDR2 YFSETQ. This CDR3 spans 16 amino acids. The CDR3 sequence: CASSPRQLTFTGELFF. CDR3 in DNA: TGCGCCAGCAGCCCCAGACAGCTAACTTTCACCGGGGAGCTGTTTTTT.

The V call is TRBV19, the J call TRBJ1-5; 8 bases agree with TRBD1. Germline V lookup: CDR1 LNHDA, CDR2 SQIVND (reference sequence). The V segment lost 7 bases and the J segment 0 bases; nucleotides outside the gene matches: 5. The CDR3 contains 15 residues. The CDR3 region has the DNA TGTGCCAGTAACCAGGACAGGGCTAGCAATCAGCCCCAGCATTTT. Amino acids: CASNQDRASNQPQHF.

The chain carries TRBV5-1 and TRBJ2-1, with 8 bases lining up with TRBD2. Germline assignment: CDR1 SGHRS and CDR2 YFSETQ. The CDR3 runs to 14 residues. V gave up 8 bases and J gave up 6 bases; unmatched junction bases: 10. In nucleotides, the CDR3 is TGCGCCAGTGGGGGGCTAGCGGGTTCCAATGAGCAGTTCTTC. This codes for CASGGLAGSNEQFF. Filled out from reference TRBV5-1 and TRBJ2-1, the complete variable domain reads KAGVTQTPRYLIKTRGQQVTLSCSPISGHRSVSWYQQTPGQGLQFLFEYFSETQRNKGNFPGRFSGRQFSNSRSEMNVSTLELGDSALYLCASGGLAGSNEQFFGPGTRLTVL.

The chain links TRBV5-1 to TRBJ2-1, with 8 nucleotides matching TRBD2. Trimming at V came to 0 bases and at J to 7 bases, leaving 6 bases not matched to a gene. Germline values: CDR1 SGHRS, CDR2 YFSETQ. The CDR3 has 15 residues. The DNA of the CDR3 is TGCGCCAGCAGCTTGGAGTTAGCGGGGCTGAATGAGCAGTTCTTC. Amino acids: CASSLELAGLNEQFF.

The table lists this clone with a few counts. This rearrangement joins TRBV4-3 to TRBJ1-2; D is perhaps TRBD1 (5 bases). From germline, CDR1 is LGHNA and CDR2 YSLEER. V lost 0 bases to trimming and J lost 3 bases, with 8 bases between them. The CDR3 is 14 residues long. The DNA of the CDR3 is TGCGCCAGCAGCCAAGAACAGGCTGACTATGGCTACACCTTC. Translation: CASSQEQADYGYTF.

This chain joins TRBV10-3 and TRBJ2-5, with TRBD2 matching over 11 bases. Per germline, CDR1 ENHRY and CDR2 SYGVKD. V shed 6 bases, J shed 1 base, and the junction held 13 bases outside the gene matches. CDR3 length: 18 amino acids. The CDR3 sequence: CAIRGSTGLADPQETQYF. The DNA for the CDR3 is TGTGCCATCAGGGGCTCGACGGGACTAGCGGACCCCCAAGAGACCCAGTACTTC.

The CDR3 loop reads CSVGGVPEQYF. In nucleotides, the CDR3 is TGCAGCGTTGGGGGGGTCCCCGAGCAGTACTTC. V usage is TRBV29-1 and J usage is TRBJ2-7; D perhaps matches TRBD2 (6 bases). Germline V gene lookup returns CDR1 SQVTM and CDR2 ANQGSEA. This CDR3 is built from 11 residues. Trimming removed 4 bases at V and 6 bases at J, with 10 bases between.

This chain uses TRBV9 with TRBJ1-5, with 9 bases fitting TRBD1. CDR3 length: 17 residues. After removal of 4 bases from V and 0 bases from J, the junction contained 8 bases not matched to a gene. From germline, CDR1 is SGDLS and CDR2 YYNGEE. The DNA of the CDR3 is TGTGCCAGCAGCCACAGGGGGCGCACGGATAGCAATCAGCCCCAGCATTTT. It yields the protein CASSHRGRTDSNQPQHF.

This clone was counted a few times. This chain joins TRBV6-5 and TRBJ2-7; 9 nucleotides match TRBD1. J was trimmed by 5 bases and V by 0 bases; bases with no gene match: 2. CDR3 length equals 14 residues. From germline, CDR1 is MNHEY and CDR2 SVGAGI. This CDR3 is CASSYSGTGNEQYF. The DNA of the CDR3 is TGTGCCAGCAGTTACTCTGGGACAGGGAACGAGCAGTACTTC.

The CDR3, as DNA: TGTGCCAGCAGCCAGAGCGCCGGTGACTATGGCTACACCTTC. Translation gives CASSQSAGDYGYTF. The chain couples TRBV14 to TRBJ1-2; D gene unclear. With 3 bases removed from V and 3 bases from J, the gap between germline ends came to 11 bases. In germline, CDR1 is SGHDN, CDR2 FVKESK. CDR3 length equals 14 residues.

In its sample, this clone was seen a few times. This chain joins TRBV20-1 and TRBJ2-1; weak D call: TRBD2 (5 bases). The germline gives CDR1 DFQATT, CDR2 SNEGSKA (reference sequence). The CDR3 is 11 amino acids. The CDR3 sequence: CSTDLRDEQFF. The CDR3 region has the DNA TGCTCCACGGACTTGCGAGATGAGCAGTTCTTC.

The chain recombines TRBV6-5 with TRBJ2-5, with 7 bases aligning to TRBD2. With the DNA end fitting TRBJ2-7 better, the J assignment may be wrong. This CDR3 region has 15 residues. Germline lookup yields CDR1 MNHEY and CDR2 SVGAGI. The CDR3, as DNA: TGTGCCAGCAGCTCCCCAGCGGGGAGCTCCTACGAGCAGTACTTC. It translates to CASSSPAGSSYEQYF.

The chain employs TRBV18 and TRBJ1-4; TRBD1 might be the D (6 bases). In germline, CDR1 is KGHSH, CDR2 LQKENI. The CDR3 sequence is 13 residues long. V lost 8 bases, J lost 8 bases, and 15 bases lay in between. The CDR3 region is CASAGTPEEKLFF. CDR3 coding DNA: TGTGCCAGCGCCGGGACACCTGAGGAAAAACTGTTTTTT.

The chain joins TRBV6-1 to TRBJ2-7, with 13 bases identical to TRBD2. This CDR3 spans 15 amino acids. V lost 4 bases and J lost 5; bases outside the gene matches: 5. Germline assignment: CDR1 MNHNS and CDR2 SASEGT. The CDR3 coding sequence is TGTGCCAGCAGTGGACTAGCGGGGGGATCGGACGAGCAGTACGTC. Amino acid sequence: CASSGLAGGSDEQYV.

This chain links TRBV9 with TRBJ2-3, with a tentative D call TRBD1 (5 bases). The germline CDR1 and CDR2 sequences are SGDLS and YYNGEE. V shed 4 bases and J shed 6 bases, with 12 bases lying between them. The CDR3 extends over 13 amino acids. Here the CDR3 reads CASSLLSGDTQYF. As DNA, the CDR3 is TGTGCCAGCAGCCTTTTATCAGGGGATACGCAGTATTTT.

The gene calls are TRBV7-2 and TRBJ2-1; 9 bases match TRBD1. The CDR3 sequence is 14 residues long. After removal of 8 bases from V and 9 bases from J, the junction contained 11 bases not matched to a gene. The germline CDR1 and CDR2 sequences are SGHTA and FQGNSA. For the CDR3, the DNA is TGTGCCAGCTGCTGGGACAGGGCCCTCGGTGAGCAGTTCTTC. This encodes CASCWDRALGEQFF.